This entry lists 16 T cell receptor beta chains sequenced from one sample in a study of naive and memory T cell subsets. A UMI-containing oligonucleotide was joined by 3' ligation to the TCR cDNA template. Ligated cDNA underwent four rounds of PCR with nested alpha and beta constant region primers and SP2. TCRdb reanalysed the 5' RACE reads using MiXCR and keeps one entry per CDR3 protein. The sample records about 62,000 distinct CDR3 sequences, roughly 8.1% being singletons. The receptors come from a female donor in good health.

This clonotype was counted at least ten times. The CDR3 loop is CASSRTGGSNSPLHF. Here the CDR3 DNA reads TGCGCCAGCAGCCGGACAGGGGGTTCTAATTCACCCCTCCACTTT. The chain has TRBV5-1 and TRBJ1-6; 10 bases align to TRBD1. V trimming: 4 bases; J trimming: 6 bases; junction bases outside the gene matches: 4. The CDR3 length is 15 residues. Per the germline V gene, CDR1 is SGHRS and CDR2 is YFSETQ.

This chain's CDR3 is CASSSHRGTYEQYF. The CDR3 DNA is TGTGCCAGCAGTTCCCACCGGGGTACCTACGAGCAGTACTTC. The rearrangement uses TRBV27 and TRBJ2-7; D is possibly TRBD2 (5 bases). Germline-derived CDR1 and CDR2 are MNHEY and SMNVEV (reference sequence). V lost 4 bases and J 2 bases, leaving 12 bases between the germline ends. The length of the CDR3 is 14 residues.

This clonotype was observed a few times. The chain is built from TRBV29-1 and TRBJ1-4; 7 bases match TRBD1. Germline V lookup: CDR1 SQVTM, CDR2 ANQGSEA. Trimming took 6 bases from V and 7 from J; bases not matched to a gene: 8. This CDR3 spans 13 amino acids. The CDR3 is CSVSGQAVEKLFF. CDR3 DNA sequence: TGCAGCGTCTCCGGACAGGCGGTTGAAAAACTGTTTTTT.

This clonotype was seen at least ten times. The chain carries TRBV29-1 and TRBJ2-5; D is undetermined. The V end lost 7 bases, the J end lost 5 bases, and 20 bases lay between the germline ends. The germline V gene has CDR1 SQVTM and CDR2 ANQGSEA. The CDR3 covers 14 residues. CDR3 in DNA: TGCAGCGCCATAGAGGCTGGATCCGGGGAGACCCAGTACTTC. Its translation is CSAIEAGSGETQYF.

This clonotype has a count of ten or more. The chain combines TRBV19 with TRBJ1-5; no clear D. From germline, CDR1 is LNHDA and CDR2 SQIVND (reference sequence). The CDR3 sequence is 14 residues long. V dropped 2 bases and J dropped 6 bases, with 11 bases sitting between them. CDR3 sequence: CASSISGMGQPQHF. The DNA for the CDR3 is TGTGCCAGTAGTATATCGGGGATGGGTCAGCCCCAGCATTTT. Looking up the rest from reference TRBV19 and TRBJ1-5 gives the full variable domain: DGGITQSPKYLFRKEGQNVTLSCEQNLNHDAMYWYRQDPGQGLRLIYYSQIVNDFQKGDIAEGYSVSREKKESFPLTVTSAQKNPTAFYLCASSISGMGQPQHFGDGTRLSIL.

The genes are TRBV29-1 and TRBJ2-1; TRBD1 matches at 7 bases. The CDR3 contains 12 residues. Germline V lookup: CDR1 SQVTM, CDR2 ANQGSEA. Germline trimming cut 6 bases from V and 3 bases from J; bases unmatched to any gene: 2. CDR3 DNA: TGCAGCGTGTCAGGGGGCTACAATGAGCAGTTCTTC. It is translated as CSVSGGYNEQFF.

The CDR3 nucleotides are TGCGCCAGCAGCTTGGGGGGAGAGGGTCCCCCCCAGGATGAGCAGTTCTTC. It yields the protein CASSLGGEGPPQDEQFF. The V call is TRBV5-1, the J call TRBJ2-1; TRBD2 is a possible D gene (5 bases). From germline, CDR1 is SGHRS and CDR2 YFSETQ. The CDR3 extends over 17 amino acids. Trimming stripped 0 bases from V and 8 bases from J, with 21 bases between.

This clonotype showed up just a few times. CDR3 DNA sequence: TGCAGCGTTGAAGCCCCAATTGGGGGCTACACCTTC. Its translation: CSVEAPIGGYTF. This chain links TRBV29-1 with TRBJ1-2, with no clear D. V was trimmed by 1 base and J by 8 bases, leaving 11 bases between them. The germline V gene encodes CDR1 SQVTM and CDR2 ANQGSEA. The CDR3 has 12 residues.

CDR3 protein: CASSTADGGNEQFF. The CDR3 DNA reads as TGTGCCAGTAGTACTGCGGACGGGGGCAATGAGCAGTTCTTC. The chain combines TRBV19 with TRBJ2-1; perhaps TRBD2 as D (6 bases). This CDR3 has 14 amino acids. Germline CDR1 LNHDA, CDR2 SQIVND (reference sequence). V was trimmed by 4 bases and J by 6 bases, leaving 13 bases between them.

This clonotype was seen a few times. This chain joins TRBV7-8 and TRBJ2-7; D possibly corresponds to TRBD1 (5 bases). The CDR3 is 16 residues long. V dropped 5 bases and J dropped 6 bases, with 23 bases sitting between them. Germline CDR1 and CDR2: SGHVS and FQNEAQ. CDR3 region: CASSPSRAMQGPEQYF. As DNA, the CDR3 is TGTGCCAGCAGCCCCTCCCGGGCCATGCAGGGCCCCGAGCAGTACTTC.

Comment on this clonotype: At one of its ends the junction is not consistent with the germline gene, which may arise from a read error. This rearrangement joins TRBV29-1 to TRBJ1-2, with 8 bases fitting TRBD1. The CDR3 is 15 residues long. Germline V gene lookup returns CDR1 SQVTM and CDR2 ANQGSEA. CDR3 bases: TGCAGCGTTCCGGTAGGACAGGGAAGGAACTATGGCGACACCTTC. It codes for CSVPVGQGRNYGDTF.

The rearrangement uses TRBV25-1 and TRBJ2-3; D gene ambiguous. Trimming stripped 3 bases from V and 5 bases from J, with 9 bases between. The germline V gene encodes CDR1 MGHDK and CDR2 SYGVNS. This CDR3 is built from 13 residues. CDR3: CASSEMPQDTQYF. The CDR3 nucleotides are TGTGCCAGCAGTGAGATGCCACAAGATACGCAGTATTTT.

The V and J genes are TRBV2 and TRBJ2-3, with TRBD2 identical over 14 bases. CDR3 length equals 16 residues. In germline, CDR1 is SNHLY, CDR2 FYNNEI. The trim removed 9 bases at V and 4 bases at J, leaving 9 bases unmatched. This CDR3 is CARRRTSGGPADTQYF. The DNA of the CDR3 is TGTGCCAGGCGACGGACTAGCGGGGGGCCCGCAGATACGCAGTATTTT.

This clonotype was counted a few times. This rearrangement joins TRBV5-1 to TRBJ2-5, with D unclear. The CDR3 is made up of 15 amino acids. Between the trimmed V and J ends, which lost 0 bases and 2 bases, there was a span of 11 bases. The germline CDR1 and CDR2 sequences are SGHRS and YFSETQ. CDR3 DNA sequence: TGCGCCAGCAGCTTGGAGGGCAGATCACAAGAGACCCAGTACTTC. Amino acids: CASSLEGRSQETQYF.

This clonotype was counted only a few times. The rearrangement joins TRBV12-3 or TRBV12-4 to TRBJ1-1; the match to TRBD1 covers 7 bases. This CDR3 contains 14 residues. J was trimmed by 4 bases and V by 7 bases; bases with no gene match: 9. CDR3 protein: CASTLIKGATEAFF. CDR3 in DNA: TGTGCCAGCACTCTTATAAAGGGGGCCACTGAAGCTTTCTTT.

The chain carries TRBV7-9 and TRBJ2-7; no definite D call. This CDR3 is built from 14 residues. Between the trimmed V and J ends, which lost 5 bases and 1 base, there was a span of 12 bases. The germline CDR1 and CDR2 sequences are SEHNR and FQNEAQ (reference sequence). The DNA for the CDR3 is TGTGCCAGCAGCCAATCAGGTGTTTCCTACGAGCAGTACTTC. This translates into CASSQSGVSYEQYF.